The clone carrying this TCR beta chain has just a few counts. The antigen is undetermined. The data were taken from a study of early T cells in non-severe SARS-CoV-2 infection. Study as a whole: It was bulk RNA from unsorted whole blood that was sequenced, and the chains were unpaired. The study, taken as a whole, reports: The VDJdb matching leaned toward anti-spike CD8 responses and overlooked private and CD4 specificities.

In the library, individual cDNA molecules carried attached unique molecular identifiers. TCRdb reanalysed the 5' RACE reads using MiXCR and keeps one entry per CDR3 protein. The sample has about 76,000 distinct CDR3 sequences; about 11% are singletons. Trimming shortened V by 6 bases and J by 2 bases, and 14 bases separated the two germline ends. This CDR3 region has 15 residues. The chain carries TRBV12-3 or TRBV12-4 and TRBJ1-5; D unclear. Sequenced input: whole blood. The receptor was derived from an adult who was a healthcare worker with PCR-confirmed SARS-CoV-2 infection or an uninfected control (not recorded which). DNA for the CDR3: TGTGCCAGCAGCGTACGGGTTTTGCGCAATCAGCCCCAGCATTTT. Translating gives CASSVRVLRNQPQHF.